These 19 T cell receptor beta chains share one sample of origin, sequenced in a study of T cells after yellow fever vaccination. Each CDR3 protein gets one entry after TCRdb re-called the 5' RACE reads with MiXCR. The repertoire holds 150,000 to 200,000 distinct CDR3 sequences, with almost 7% as singletons. The material sequenced was CD4+ T cells sorted from PBMCs, taken 4 to 5 days after the first yellow fever vaccination. Every receptor here comes from a man in his late teens or twenties who received the YFV17D yellow fever vaccine.

This clonotype was counted many times. V and J are TRBV4-2 and TRBJ1-5; D ambiguous. V was pared by 0 bases and J by 9 bases, with 15 bases between. The CDR3 runs to 15 residues. Germline values: CDR1 LGHNA, CDR2 YNFKEQ. The CDR3 spells CASSQEWAGEWPQHF. DNA of the CDR3: TGTGCCAGCAGCCAAGAGTGGGCCGGGGAATGGCCCCAGCATTTT.

This clonotype was counted a few times. The CDR3 here is CSVDVRQGSTEAFF. The CDR3 DNA reads TGCAGCGTTGATGTCAGGCAGGGCAGCACTGAAGCTTTCTTT. This chain joins TRBV29-1 and TRBJ1-1, with a weak D call TRBD1 (5 bases). CDR1 is SQVTM and CDR2 is ANQGSEA in the germline V gene. CDR3 length equals 14 residues. V was clipped by 3 bases and J by 4 bases, with 15 bases between them.

This clonotype occurred many times. This chain uses TRBV9 with TRBJ2-6; D might be TRBD2 (5 bases). The CDR3 is 17 residues long. Germline V gives CDR1 SGDLS, CDR2 YYNGEE. The V end lost 0 bases, the J end lost 0 bases, and 10 bases lay between the germline ends. CDR3 in DNA: TGTGCCAGCAGCGTAGTCCCGGGGTACTCTGGGGCCAACGTCCTGACTTTC. Protein: CASSVVPGYSGANVLTF.

There are a few counts of this clonotype. The CDR3, as DNA: TGTGCCAGCAGCCAAGGGTGGGGGAACCAAGAGACCCAGTACTTC. Translated, it gives CASSQGWGNQETQYF. The V and J genes are TRBV3-1 and TRBJ2-5; the D call may be TRBD1 or TRBD2 (5 bases each). The V gene's germline CDR1 is LGHDT and CDR2 YNNKEL (reference sequence). CDR3 length: 15 amino acids. Deletions cut 1 base from V and 0 bases from J, with 9 bases between.

V and J are TRBV5-1 and TRBJ1-1; D gene unclear. V was clipped by 6 bases and J by 0 bases, with 9 bases between them. Germline values: CDR1 SGHRS, CDR2 YFSETQ. The CDR3 consists of 13 residues. This chain's CDR3 is CASTDNMNTEAFF. The CDR3 bases are TGCGCCAGCACCGACAACATGAACACTGAAGCTTTCTTT.

The gene calls are TRBV7-2 and TRBJ1-1; D gene ambiguous. CDR3 length: 12 residues. The germline V gene has CDR1 SGHTA and CDR2 FQGNSA. The V end was cut by 2 bases, the J end by 7 bases, with 8 bases between. The chain's CDR3 is CASSLSGGEAFF. Written as DNA, the CDR3 is TGTGCCAGCAGCTTATCTGGAGGTGAAGCTTTCTTT. The complete variable domain, with remaining parts taken from reference TRBV7-2 and TRBJ1-1, reads GAGVSQSPSNKVTEKGKDVELRCDPISGHTALYWYRQSLGQGLEFLIYFQGNSAPDKSGLPSDRFSAERTGGSVSTLTIQRTQQEDSAVYLCASSLSGGEAFFGQGTRLTVV.

This clonotype showed up just a few times. The J gene is TRBJ1-5, the V gene TRBV7-2; D not resolved. Looked up from germline, CDR1 is SGHTA and CDR2 is FQGNSA. The CDR3 spans 13 residues. With 2 bases removed from V and 7 bases from J, the gap between germline ends came to 9 bases. CDR3 residues: CASSLLNNQPQHF. The CDR3 coding sequence is TGTGCCAGCAGCTTACTCAACAACCAGCCCCAGCATTTT.

This clonotype was seen many times. This chain links TRBV4-3 with TRBJ2-3; TRBD1 or TRBD2 may be the D gene (6 bases each). Germline loops: CDR1 LGHNA, CDR2 YSLEER. Trimming removed 0 bases from V and 1 base from J, with 14 bases in between. The length of the CDR3 is 17 residues. This CDR3 is CASSQESRGEGTDTQYF. The CDR3 coding sequence is TGCGCCAGCAGCCAAGAAAGTAGGGGGGAGGGCACAGATACGCAGTATTTT.

The chain joins TRBV12-3 or TRBV12-4 to TRBJ2-1, with 7 bases that match TRBD2. With 5 bases clipped from V and 7 bases from J, the junction kept 14 bases outside the gene matches. The CDR3 is 16 amino acids. The CDR3 here is CASSPPLRGGWNEQFF. The CDR3, as DNA: TGTGCCAGCAGTCCACCACTCCGCGGGGGTTGGAATGAGCAGTTCTTC.

This clonotype was detected many times. V gene TRBV5-4 combines with J gene TRBJ2-1; 12 bases match TRBD2. The germline V gene has CDR1 SGHNT and CDR2 YYREEE (reference sequence). V lost 4 bases, J lost 10 bases, and 9 bases stayed unmatched. The CDR3 totals 15 residues. In DNA form, the CDR3 reads TGTGCCAGCAGCCTTCGACTAGCGGGGGAAGAGGAGCAGTTCTTC. Protein: CASSLRLAGEEEQFF.

This clonotype was seen at least ten times. The chain is built from TRBV10-3 and TRBJ2-7; 9 bases line up with TRBD1. The CDR3 is 14 amino acids. CDR1 ENHRY and CDR2 SYGVKD come from the germline V gene. J lost 2 bases, V lost 3 bases, and 2 bases had no gene match. The CDR3 nucleotides read TGTGCCATCAGTGACGGGACAGGGACCTACGAGCAGTACTTC. Its translation is CAISDGTGTYEQYF.

This clonotype was recorded at least ten times. The chain carries TRBV10-3 and TRBJ2-7; weak D call: TRBD2 (6 bases). V lost 4 bases and J 0 bases, leaving 16 bases between the germline ends. The CDR3 sequence is 16 residues long. The V gene's germline CDR1 is ENHRY and CDR2 SYGVKD. CDR3 protein: CAISGDGAGTSYEQYV. CDR3 coding DNA: TGTGCCATCAGTGGAGACGGAGCGGGCACCTCCTACGAGCAGTACGTC.

The V call is TRBV18, the J call TRBJ1-1; a weak D match, TRBD1 (6 bases). CDR1 and CDR2 from the germline V gene are KGHSH and LQKENI. The CDR3 runs to 14 residues. Trimming left V 2 bases short and J 3 bases short, with 10 bases between. CDR3 residues: CASSPGGQDTEAFF. The CDR3 coding sequence is TGTGCCAGCTCACCAGGGGGCCAGGACACTGAAGCTTTCTTT. The whole variable domain, remainder taken from reference TRBV18 and TRBJ1-1, is NAGVMQNPRHLVRRRGQEARLRCSPMKGHSHVYWYRQLPEEGLKFMVYLQKENIIDESGMPKERFSAEFPKEGPSILRIQQVVRGDSAAYFCASSPGGQDTEAFFGQGTRLTVV.

There are many counts of this clonotype. The genes are TRBV7-6 and TRBJ2-5; D is uncertain. This CDR3 has 14 residues. Germline V CDR1 and CDR2: SGHVS, FNYEAQ. V lost 5 bases and J 2 bases, leaving 12 bases between the germline ends. CDR3 sequence reads: CASSPAQLQETQYF. Written as DNA, the CDR3 is TGTGCCAGCAGCCCCGCCCAATTACAAGAGACCCAGTACTTC.

This chain uses TRBV7-2 with TRBJ1-2, with D perhaps TRBD1 (6 bases). V shed 5 bases and J shed 3 bases, with 16 bases lying between them. The CDR3 contains 15 residues. Germline V gene sequence: CDR1 SGHTA, CDR2 FQGNSA. CDR3 residues: CASSRTTGPDYGYTF. The CDR3 DNA sequence: TGTGCCAGCAGCCGGACGACAGGCCCCGACTATGGCTACACCTTC.

This clonotype was recorded at least ten times. This chain links TRBV5-1 with TRBJ2-1, with D unresolved. The CDR3 consists of 16 residues. V was clipped by 1 base and J by 4 bases, with 15 bases between them. Germline CDR1 reads SGHRS; CDR2 reads YFSETQ. In DNA form, the CDR3 reads TGCGCCAGCAGCTTGAGGGTGACGGGTCAGTACAATGAGCAGTTCTTC. Translating gives CASSLRVTGQYNEQFF.

This sequence joins TRBV27 and TRBJ2-6; 7 bases align to TRBD1. Germline CDR1 is MNHEY and CDR2 is SMNVEV (reference sequence). The CDR3 covers 16 residues. V trimming: 8 bases; J trimming: 2 bases; junction bases outside the gene matches: 9. In DNA, the CDR3 is TGTGCCAGCCGACAGGGATCCTCACCTGGGGCCAACGTCCTGACTTTC. Its protein is CASRQGSSPGANVLTF.

This clonotype was picked up many times. The chain joins TRBV6-5 to TRBJ2-3; 7 bases are a match to TRBD2. This CDR3 has 16 amino acids. Germline assignment: CDR1 MNHEY and CDR2 SVGAGI. The trim removed 6 bases at V and 3 bases at J, leaving 12 bases unmatched. The CDR3 protein is CASSRPPAGSTDTQYF. DNA for the CDR3: TGTGCCAGCAGCCGCCCCCCAGCGGGGAGTACAGATACGCAGTATTTT.

This clonotype was seen ten or more times. The rearrangement links TRBV7-2 to TRBJ2-5, with D perhaps given as TRBD1 or TRBD2 (6 bases each). V was trimmed by 5 bases and J by 5 bases, leaving 15 bases between them. Germline V gives CDR1 SGHTA, CDR2 FQGNSA. The length of the CDR3 is 14 residues. The CDR3 DNA reads TGTGCCAGCAGCCCCAACGGGGGCGGGGAGACCCAGTACTTC. The encoded protein is CASSPNGGGETQYF.